Below, 8 T cell receptor beta chains from the same sample are listed, as sequenced in a study of T cell repertoires and HLA-DP antigens. No antigens are known for them. Using immunoSEQ multiplex PCR, the repertoire was profiled, and TCRdb retains in-frame clones only, with some absent. Of 65,000 to 90,000 clones in the sample, about 80% were seen once. Sequenced input: CD4+ T cells from PBMCs. These receptors originate from a man aged 55-75 years in good health and CMV-seronegative.

V and J are TRBV19 and TRBJ2-3; 7 positions agree with TRBD2. Germline V CDR1 and CDR2: LNHDA, SQIVND (reference sequence). The V and J ends lost 6 bases and 2 bases, in that order; junction bases with no gene match: 5. The CDR3 covers 14 residues. Written as DNA, the CDR3 is TGTGCCAGTAGGGGACTATACCTCACAGATACGCAGTATTTT. It translates to CASRGLYLTDTQYF.

CDR3 protein: CASSFFPSGNTIYF. CDR3 DNA sequence: TGTGCCAGCAGTTTTTTTCCCAGTGGAAACACCATATATTTT. The J gene is TRBJ1-3, the V gene TRBV28, with D unresolved. The CDR3 totals 14 residues. Trimming shortened V by 3 bases and J by 3 bases, and 9 bases separated the two germline ends. Per the germline V gene, CDR1 is MDHEN and CDR2 is SYDVKM.

The chain links TRBV11-3 to TRBJ2-7, with 13 bases matching TRBD2. Looked up from germline, CDR1 is SGHNT and CDR2 is YENEEA. J gave up 3 bases and V 5 bases, and 13 bases lay outside the gene matches. The CDR3 loop spans 18 amino acids. The CDR3 reads CASSPSALAGGIDYEQYV. The DNA of the CDR3 is TGTGCCAGCAGCCCCTCAGCACTAGCGGGAGGGATCGACTACGAGCAGTACGTC.

The chain has TRBV20-1 and TRBJ2-4; possibly TRBD1 or TRBD2 for D (5 bases each). Between the trimmed V and J ends, which lost 6 bases and 8 bases, there was a span of 11 bases. The length of the CDR3 is 11 residues. Germline values: CDR1 DFQATT, CDR2 SNEGSKA (reference sequence). Here the CDR3 reads CSAGVRDIQYF. Here the CDR3 DNA reads TGCAGTGCGGGGGTAAGGGACATTCAGTACTTC.

The V call is TRBV7-2, the J call TRBJ2-7; 8 bases agree with TRBD1. Germline CDR1 SGHTA, CDR2 FQGNSA. With V trimmed by 5 bases and J by 12 bases, 15 bases remained unmatched. The CDR3 is 14 amino acids. The chain's CDR3 is CASSPFEETGARYF. For the CDR3, the DNA is TGTGCCAGCAGCCCATTCGAGGAGACAGGGGCTCGGTACTTC.

The V call is TRBV5-1, the J call TRBJ1-1; the D is unclear. The CDR3 is 15 residues long. V lost 3 bases and J 3 bases, leaving 15 bases between the germline ends. The V gene's germline CDR1 is SGHRS and CDR2 YFSETQ. For the CDR3, the DNA is TGCGCCAGCAGCTCGGGGAGCGGTTCAGACACTGAAGCTTTCTTT. Translation gives CASSSGSGSDTEAFF.

The chain's CDR3 is CASSDDGAGTGELFF. CDR3 coding DNA: TGCGCCAGCAGTGACGACGGGGCCGGGACCGGGGAGCTGTTTTTT. The genes are TRBV10-1 and TRBJ2-2, with D perhaps matching TRBD1 or TRBD2 (5 bases each). Germline V gene sequence: CDR1 WNHNN, CDR2 SYGVQD (reference sequence). V lost 3 bases, J lost 5 bases, and 13 bases lay in between. The CDR3 covers 15 residues.

The DNA of the CDR3 is TGCGCCAGCAGCCAGACCCGGGACAGGGGGTTCGGAAACACCATATATTTT. Its protein product is CASSQTRDRGFGNTIYF. The rearrangement links TRBV4-1 to TRBJ1-3; 11 bases agree with TRBD1. V lost 3 bases and J lost 4; bases outside the gene matches: 8. CDR3 length: 17 residues. Germline CDR1 MGHRA, CDR2 YSYEKL.